A selection of T cell receptor beta chains follows, all from one sample in a study of blood T cell repertoires in COVID-19. Assay used: immunoSEQ multiplex PCR; TCRdb lists only in-frame clones, some missing. The table lists under 300,000 clones, 80% to 90% of them singletons. The sequencing input was peripheral blood. These receptors were obtained from a woman between 40 and 50 years old with acute or convalescent COVID-19. CDR3s include the opening cysteine and the closing phenylalanine or tryptophan. The order of the fields is V gene, D gene, CDR3 length, J gene, clone size, CDR3 DNA, CDR3 protein. A D gene is named only where the DNA matches it firmly. The size entry is marked missing in some rows and otherwise reads once, few, many or a size class.

TRBV19	-	11	TRBJ1-5	-	TGTGCCGAGCCGCCTAATCAGCCCCAGCATTTT	CAEPPNQPQHF
TRBV4-2	TRBD2	19	TRBJ2-5	once	TGTGCCAGCAGCCAAGATTTGAGTAGGGCTAGCGGGGGGCAAGAGACCCAGTACTTC	CASSQDLSRASGGQETQYF
TRBV7-6	-	16	TRBJ1-2	-	TGTGCCAGCAGCCACATTGGAGGGGGGGCAATCTATGGCTACACCTTC	CASSHIGGGAIYGYTF
TRBV28	-	13	TRBJ1-2	-	TGTGCCAGCAGTTTCGGCAGAGGCTATGGCTACACCTTC	CASSFGRGYGYTF
TRBV19	-	16	TRBJ1-2	-	TGTGCCAGTAGTCCCGTCTCCTCAGGGCCCCTAAGAGGCTACACCTTC	CASSPVSSGPLRGYTF
TRBV27	-	13	TRBJ1-2	once	TGTGCCAGCAGTTCGGCAGGCAACTATGGCTACACCTTC	CASSSAGNYGYTF
TRBV2	TRBD1	15	TRBJ2-5	-	TGTGCCAGCAGTTCGGACAGGGGGCGTCAAGAGACCCAGTACTTC	CASSSDRGRQETQYF
TRBV9	TRBD2	13	TRBJ2-3	-	TGTGCCAGCAGCGTTGGTAGCGGGGATACGCAGTATTTT	CASSVGSGDTQYF
TRBV3-1/TRBV3-2	-	12	TRBJ1-2	-	TGTGCCAGCAGCCAGGGGGCGTTTGGCTACACCTTC	CASSQGAFGYTF
TRBV11-2	TRBD1	14	TRBJ1-6	-	TGTGCCAGCAGGCCCGGGACAGGGCATTCACCCCTCCACTTT	CASRPGTGHSPLHF
TRBV6-1	TRBD1	15	TRBJ1-2	-	TGTGCCAGCAGTGAAGCAGAGGGGGCTGGCTATGGCTACACCTTC	CASSEAEGAGYGYTF
TRBV5-1	TRBD1	17	TRBJ1-6	-	TGCGCCAGCAGCCTGACCCCCATCCCGACAGGGCTATCACCCCTCCACTTT	CASSLTPIPTGLSPLHF
TRBV28	TRBD1	15	TRBJ1-2	-	TGTGCCAGCATGACTTCGGGACAGGGGTTTTATGGCTACACCTTC	CASMTSGQGFYGYTF
TRBV5-1	-	13	TRBJ1-3	-	TGCGCCAGCAGCTTGGACTCAGGAAACACCATATATTTT	CASSLDSGNTIYF
TRBV2	-	16	TRBJ2-2	-	TGTGCCAGCTCATCAGTCAGGGGGGACAACACCGGGGAGCTGTTTTTT	CASSSVRGDNTGELFF
TRBV5-6	TRBD1	15	TRBJ1-3	-	TGTGCCAGCAGCTCCGACAAGACAGGGTTTTATACCATATATTTT	CASSSDKTGFYTIYF
TRBV30	-	11	TRBJ2-5	-	TGTGCCTGGAGCTCTACAGAGACCCAGTACTTC	CAWSSTETQYF
TRBV5-1	TRBD1	17	TRBJ1-1	-	TGCGCCAGCACCCCGGAGACAGGGGGCGTATTTGACACTGAAGCTTTCTTT	CASTPETGGVFDTEAFF
TRBV5-1	-	13	TRBJ2-3	-	TGCGCCAGCAAAAGTCCCGGGTTGGATACGCAGTATTTT	CASKSPGLDTQYF
TRBV6-6	-	14	TRBJ1-1	-	TGTGCCAGCAGTTGGGGGGGCGTGAACACTGAAGCTTTCTTT	CASSWGGVNTEAFF
TRBV7-2	-	15	TRBJ1-5	-	TGTGCCAGCAGCTTAGACGGGGGATTCAATCAGCCCCAGCATTTT	CASSLDGGFNQPQHF
TRBV28	-	14	TRBJ1-4	-	TGTGCCAGCAGTTGGGGACTACGGGGAGAAAAACTGTTTTTT	CASSWGLRGEKLFF
TRBV4-1	-	18	TRBJ2-2	-	TGCGCCAGCAGCCAATATGAGACAGGCTTCGGAAACACCGGGGAGCTGTTTTTT	CASSQYETGFGNTGELFF
TRBV11-3	TRBD1	14	TRBJ1-1	-	TGTGCCAGCAGCCAAGGGACAGGGGATACTGAAGCTTTCTTT	CASSQGTGDTEAFF
TRBV7-9	-	17	TRBJ2-2	-	TGTGCCAGCAGCTTAGATCTACGGGCTCGGGGCACCGGGGAGCTGTTTTTT	CASSLDLRARGTGELFF
TRBV28	-	15	TRBJ2-4	once	TGTGCCAGCAGTTTCGGCGGGATTGCCAAAAACATTCAGTACTTC	CASSFGGIAKNIQYF
TRBV11-2	TRBD1	17	TRBJ1-5	-	TGTGCCAGCAGCCCCCAGCGCGGACAGGGAGGCAATCAGCCCCAGCATTTT	CASSPQRGQGGNQPQHF
TRBV29-1	TRBD1	12	TRBJ1-2	-	TGCAAAGCCGGGACAGGAAACTATGGCTACACCTTC	CKAGTGNYGYTF
TRBV5-8	TRBD1	16	TRBJ1-5	-	TGTGCCAGCAGCTTGGGACAGGGAAGGGTCAATCAGCCCCAGCATTTT	CASSLGQGRVNQPQHF
TRBV19	-	14	TRBJ1-2	-	TGTGCCAGTAAACCCATAGACAGCCTAAGAATCTACACCTTC	CASKPIDSLRIYTF
TRBV7-9	-	15	TRBJ2-3	once	TGTGCCAGCAGCTCTCCCCGGCGGCTCACAGATACGCAGTATTTT	CASSSPRRLTDTQYF
TRBV27	TRBD1	14	TRBJ1-1	-	TGTGCCAGCAGTCCGCCCGACAGGGCCCCTGAAGCTTTCTTT	CASSPPDRAPEAFF
TRBV2	-	12	TRBJ2-2	-	TGTGCCACCCAAGGGGGTCCCGGGGAGCTGTTTTTT	CATQGGPGELFF
TRBV5-6	TRBD1	16	TRBJ1-2	once	TGTGCCAGCAGACCCGGGACAGGGGGTCTTCCTTATGGCTACACCTTC	CASRPGTGGLPYGYTF
TRBV4-2	TRBD2	15	TRBJ2-1	-	TGTGCCAGCAGCCTAGCGGGTATCACCTACAATGAGCAGTTCTTC	CASSLAGITYNEQFF
TRBV6-4	-	16	TRBJ1-1	-	TGTGCCAGCAGTGACTCCTGGGGCCGGAGGGACACTGAAGCTTTCTTT	CASSDSWGRRDTEAFF
TRBV7-9	-	17	TRBJ1-1	-	TGCGCCAGCAGCTTAGGCCGGGGAGGGGACCGGAGCACTGAAGCTTTCTTT	CASSLGRGGDRSTEAFF
TRBV11-2	-	12	TRBJ1-1	-	TGTGCCAGCAGCTACGGGGGCACTGAAGCTTTCTTT	CASSYGGTEAFF
TRBV6-4	-	14	TRBJ1-2	-	TGTGCCAGCAGTGTGGGAGGGGCCGGCTATGGCTACACCTTC	CASSVGGAGYGYTF
TRBV7-9	-	13	TRBJ2-5	-	TGTGCCAGCAGCTTAGCCGGAGGAGAGACCCAGTACTTC	CASSLAGGETQYF
TRBV14	TRBD2	17	TRBJ2-3	-	TGTGCCAGCAGCCAAGGGCGAGCGGGGTTCTATGGAGATACGCAGTATTTT	CASSQGRAGFYGDTQYF
TRBV18	-	15	TRBJ1-2	-	TGTGCCAGCTCACCTAGCACGGAGATTAACTATGGCTACACCTTC	CASSPSTEINYGYTF
TRBV3-1/TRBV3-2	-	18	TRBJ2-6	-	TGTGCCAGCAGCCAGCCGTATTCCCTCAGGTCTGGGGCCAACGTCCTGACTTTC	CASSQPYSLRSGANVLTF
TRBV4-1	TRBD1	17	TRBJ2-2	-	TGCGCCAGCAGCCAAGATAGACAGGGGCTTAAGACCGGGGAGCTGTTTTTT	CASSQDRQGLKTGELFF
TRBV19	-	15	TRBJ1-2	-	TGTGCCAGTAGTATTGGGGCTCGGGCGATTGATGGCTACACCTTC	CASSIGARAIDGYTF
TRBV7-8	-	15	TRBJ1-6	-	TGTGCCAGCAGCTTACTTAGCCAGGGTGGATCACCCCTCCACTTT	CASSLLSQGGSPLHF
TRBV6-5	-	15	TRBJ1-2	once	TGTGCCAGCAAGCAAGCCCCGGGGGGCAACTATGGCTACACCTTC	CASKQAPGGNYGYTF
TRBV10-3	-	13	TRBJ1-5	-	TGTGCCATCAGAAACAGGGACAATCAGCCCCAGCATTTT	CAIRNRDNQPQHF